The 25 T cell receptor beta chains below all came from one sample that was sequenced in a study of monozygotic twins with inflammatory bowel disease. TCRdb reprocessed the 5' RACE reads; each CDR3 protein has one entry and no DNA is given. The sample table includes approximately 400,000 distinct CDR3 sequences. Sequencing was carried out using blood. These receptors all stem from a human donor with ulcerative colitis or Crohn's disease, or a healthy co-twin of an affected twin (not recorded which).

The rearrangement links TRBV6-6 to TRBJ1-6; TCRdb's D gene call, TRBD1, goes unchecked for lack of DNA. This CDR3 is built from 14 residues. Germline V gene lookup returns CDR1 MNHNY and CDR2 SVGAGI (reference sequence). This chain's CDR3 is CASSSEGDRSPLHF.

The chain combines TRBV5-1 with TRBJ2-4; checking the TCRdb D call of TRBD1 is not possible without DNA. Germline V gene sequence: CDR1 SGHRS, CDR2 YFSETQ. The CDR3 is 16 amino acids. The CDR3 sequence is CASSLTGGNPENIQYF. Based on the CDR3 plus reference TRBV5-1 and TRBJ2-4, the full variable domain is KAGVTQTPRYLIKTRGQQVTLSCSPISGHRSVSWYQQTPGQGLQFLFEYFSETQRNKGNFPGRFSGRQFSNSRSEMNVSTLELGDSALYLCASSLTGGNPENIQYFGAGTRLSVL.

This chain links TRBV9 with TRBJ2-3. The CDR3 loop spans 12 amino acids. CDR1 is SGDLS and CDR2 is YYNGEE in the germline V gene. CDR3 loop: CASGASTDTQYF.

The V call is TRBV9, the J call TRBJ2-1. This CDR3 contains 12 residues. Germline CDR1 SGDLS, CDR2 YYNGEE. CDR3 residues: CASSVEDNEQFF.

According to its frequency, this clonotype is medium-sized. The CDR3 is CSAPPGQGANEQFF. The chain combines TRBV20-1 with TRBJ2-1; TCRdb calls TRBD1, which cannot be checked without DNA. This CDR3 contains 14 residues. Per the germline V gene, CDR1 is DFQATT and CDR2 is SNEGSKA (reference sequence).

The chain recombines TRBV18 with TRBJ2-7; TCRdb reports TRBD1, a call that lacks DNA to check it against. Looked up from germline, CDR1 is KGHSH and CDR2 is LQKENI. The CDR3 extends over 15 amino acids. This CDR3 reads CASSPPRETMGEQYF. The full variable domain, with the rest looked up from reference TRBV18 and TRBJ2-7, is NAGVMQNPRHLVRRRGQEARLRCSPMKGHSHVYWYRQLPEEGLKFMVYLQKENIIDESGMPKERFSAEFPKEGPSILRIQQVVRGDSAAYFCASSPPRETMGEQYFGPGTRLTVT.

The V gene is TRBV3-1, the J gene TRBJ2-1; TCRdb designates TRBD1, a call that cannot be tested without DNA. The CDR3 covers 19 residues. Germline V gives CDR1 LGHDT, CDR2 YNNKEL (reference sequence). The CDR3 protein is CASSRLTGFVAGPYNEQFF.

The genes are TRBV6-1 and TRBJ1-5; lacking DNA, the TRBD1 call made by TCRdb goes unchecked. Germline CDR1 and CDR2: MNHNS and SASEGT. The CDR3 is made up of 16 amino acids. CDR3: CASSERGSESNQPQHF.

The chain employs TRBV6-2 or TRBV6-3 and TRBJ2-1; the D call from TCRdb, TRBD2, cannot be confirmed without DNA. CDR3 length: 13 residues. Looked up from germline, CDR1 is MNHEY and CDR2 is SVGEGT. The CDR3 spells CASSYLAGTQLFF.

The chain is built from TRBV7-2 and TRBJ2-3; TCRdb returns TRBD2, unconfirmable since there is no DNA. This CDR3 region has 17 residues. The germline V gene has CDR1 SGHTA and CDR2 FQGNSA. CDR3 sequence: CASSSSRLSGSSDTQYF.

The CDR3 reads CATSDLAGFKETQYF. The chain is built from TRBV24-1 and TRBJ2-5; TCRdb names TRBD1, which stays unverified in the absence of DNA. Germline-derived CDR1 and CDR2 are KGHDR and SFDVKD. This CDR3 contains 15 residues.

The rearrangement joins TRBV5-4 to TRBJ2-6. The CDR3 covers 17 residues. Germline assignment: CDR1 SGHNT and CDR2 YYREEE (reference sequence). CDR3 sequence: CASSVDGGSSGANVLTF. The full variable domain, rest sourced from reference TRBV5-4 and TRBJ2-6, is ETGVTQSPTHLIKTRGQQVTLRCSSQSGHNTVSWYQQALGQGPQFIFQYYREEENGRGNFPPRFSGLQFPNYSSELNVNALELDDSALYLCASSVDGGSSGANVLTFGAGSRLTVL.

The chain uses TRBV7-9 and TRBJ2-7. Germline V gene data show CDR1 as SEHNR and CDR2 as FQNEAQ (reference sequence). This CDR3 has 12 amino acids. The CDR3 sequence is CASTGITYEQYF.

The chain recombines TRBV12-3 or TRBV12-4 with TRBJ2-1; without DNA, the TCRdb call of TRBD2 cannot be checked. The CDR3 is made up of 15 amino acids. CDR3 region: CASTTRTSGYNEQFF.

This CDR3 is CASSLPNRVGANVLTF. This chain links TRBV12-3 or TRBV12-4 with TRBJ2-6. CDR3 size: 16 residues.

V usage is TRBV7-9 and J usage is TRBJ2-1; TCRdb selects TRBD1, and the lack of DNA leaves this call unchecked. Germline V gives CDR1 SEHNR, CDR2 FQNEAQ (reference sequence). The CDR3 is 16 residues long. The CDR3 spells CASSMIPGTGYNVQFF.

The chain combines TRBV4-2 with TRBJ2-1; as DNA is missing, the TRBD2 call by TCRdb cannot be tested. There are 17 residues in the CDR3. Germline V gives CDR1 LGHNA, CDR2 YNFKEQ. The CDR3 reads CASSPRVLAGAFNEQFF.

CDR3 sequence: CASSIGLAPTDTQYF. J is TRBJ2-3 and V is TRBV11-2; TCRdb lists TRBD1, though no DNA is available to test this call. This CDR3 is built from 15 residues. CDR1 and CDR2 from the germline V gene are SGHAT and FQNNGV.

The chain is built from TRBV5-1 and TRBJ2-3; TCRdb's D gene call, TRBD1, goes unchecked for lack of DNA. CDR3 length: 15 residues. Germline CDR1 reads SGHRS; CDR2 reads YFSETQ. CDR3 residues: CASSFNPLIPDTQYF.

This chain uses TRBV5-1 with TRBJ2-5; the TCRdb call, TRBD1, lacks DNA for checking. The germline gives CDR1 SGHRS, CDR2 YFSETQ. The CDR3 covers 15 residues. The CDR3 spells CASSTTMEGVETQYF. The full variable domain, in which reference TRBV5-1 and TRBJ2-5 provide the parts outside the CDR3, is KAGVTQTPRYLIKTRGQQVTLSCSPISGHRSVSWYQQTPGQGLQFLFEYFSETQRNKGNFPGRFSGRQFSNSRSEMNVSTLELGDSALYLCASSTTMEGVETQYFGPGTRLLVL.

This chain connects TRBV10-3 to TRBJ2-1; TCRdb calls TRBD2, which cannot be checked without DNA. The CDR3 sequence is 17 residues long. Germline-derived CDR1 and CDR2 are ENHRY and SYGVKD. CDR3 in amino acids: CAIMGGGAGVNSSPQFF.

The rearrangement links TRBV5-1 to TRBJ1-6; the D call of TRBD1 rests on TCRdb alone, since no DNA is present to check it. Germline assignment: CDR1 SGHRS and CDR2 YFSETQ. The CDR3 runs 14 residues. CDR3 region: CASSPTGKEEPLHF.

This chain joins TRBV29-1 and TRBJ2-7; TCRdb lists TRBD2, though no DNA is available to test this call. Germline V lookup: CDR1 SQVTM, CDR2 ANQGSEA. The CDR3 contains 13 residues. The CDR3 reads CSVKAGVGYEQYF.

CDR3 protein: CASSLDGTSQEQYF. This sequence joins TRBV7-9 and TRBJ2-7; TCRdb's assignment of TRBD2 cannot be checked, as there is no DNA. Germline CDR1 SEHNR, CDR2 FQNEAQ (reference sequence). The CDR3 has 14 residues.

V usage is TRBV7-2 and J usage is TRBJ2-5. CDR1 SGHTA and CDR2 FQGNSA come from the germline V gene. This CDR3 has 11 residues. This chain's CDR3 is CASSSRETQYF.